The source of this T cell receptor (beta chain) is a study of human T cells and chemical hapten exposure. Study details: Small pooled library volume differences mainly caused per-sample TCR yield variation.

The time point: healthy volunteer bleed at 6 weeks. Extraction yielded total RNA from whole blood (unfractionated). Losses at the gene ends were 2 bases for V and 2 bases for J; bases not matched to a gene: 18. CDR1 SQVTM and CDR2 ANQGSEA come from the germline V gene. The CDR3 runs 19 residues. Each cDNA molecule in the library carried unique molecular identifiers. TCRdb redid the calling of the RACE reads with MiXCR, one entry per CDR3 protein. The data show about 45,000 distinct CDR3 sequences, with 3.7% seen just once and around 6% held by the top ten. The chain uses TRBV29-1 and TRBJ1-2, with 9 nucleotides matching TRBD1. The material sequenced was whole blood. This receptor was taken from a human donor in good health. Some clones in this sample may be carry-over from other donors' samples. In nucleotides, the CDR3 is TGCAGCGTTGAACTCTCTTGGGAACAGGGGGCTACCTTGAACTATGGCTACACCTTC. Translation: CSVELSWEQGATLNYGYTF.